A single sample gave rise to the 8 T cell receptor beta chains below, sequenced in a study of blood T cell repertoires in COVID-19. Clones were read by immunoSEQ multiplex PCR, and TCRdb kept only the in-frame ones, dropping some. The data contain fewer than 500,000 clones, roughly 87% of them singletons. The sequenced sample consisted of PBMCs or T cells enriched from blood (not recorded which). All receptors derive from a woman between 18 and 29 years old who had recovered from COVID-19.

The count of this clone is one. Germline is not matched at one junction end, which may reflect a read error. V is TRBV30 and J is TRBJ1-2; 8 bases align to TRBD1. This CDR3 is built from 11 residues. CDR1 GTSNPN and CDR2 SVGIG come from the germline V gene (reference sequence). Written as DNA, the CDR3 is TGTGCCTGGAGTGGAGGACAGGGAGGCTCCTTC. Its translation is CAWSGGQGGSF.

The chain has TRBV11-2 and TRBJ1-1; perhaps TRBD1 as D (5 bases). This CDR3 is built from 16 residues. V lost 5 bases, J lost 0 bases, and 16 bases lay in between. CDR1 and CDR2 from the germline V gene are SGHAT and FQNNGV. The CDR3 is CASSARQNAMNTEAFF. The CDR3 region has the DNA TGTGCCAGCAGCGCTCGACAGAATGCCATGAACACTGAAGCTTTCTTT.

This clone was observed a handful of times. This sequence joins TRBV27 and TRBJ2-7, with D possibly matching TRBD2 (5 bases). This CDR3 has 13 amino acids. CDR1 is MNHEY, CDR2 SMNVEV, per germline (reference sequence). The CDR3 loop reads CAEGDEGRDEQYF. The CDR3 DNA is TGTGCAGAGGGAGACGAGGGTCGGGACGAGCAGTACTTC.

The genes are TRBV5-8 and TRBJ1-4; unclear D gene. There are 14 residues in the CDR3. Per germline, CDR1 SGHTS and CDR2 YDEGEE. V was clipped by 0 bases and J by 7 bases, with 10 bases between them. The CDR3 bases are TGTGCCAGCAGCTTGGGACAAGTAGGTGAAAAACTGTTTTTT. It specifies CASSLGQVGEKLFF.

The chain couples TRBV24-1 to TRBJ1-5, with a weak D call TRBD1 (5 bases). Germline CDR1 and CDR2: KGHDR and SFDVKD. The CDR3 has 14 residues. V was clipped by 9 bases and J by 6 bases, with 17 bases between them. Here the CDR3 reads CATRPGWSGQPQHF. The CDR3 coding sequence is TGTGCCACCCGACCAGGGTGGTCAGGTCAGCCCCAGCATTTT.

The chain recombines TRBV25-1 with TRBJ1-1; 8 positions match TRBD1. Germline V gives CDR1 MGHDK, CDR2 SYGVNS. With V trimmed by 4 bases and J by 3 bases, 7 bases remained unmatched. This CDR3 region has 15 residues. DNA of the CDR3: TGTGCCAGCAGTGCGACACAGGGGGGGGACACTGAAGCTTTCTTT. Translating it yields CASSATQGGDTEAFF. The entire variable domain, with the rest obtained from reference TRBV25-1 and TRBJ1-1, is as follows: EADIYQTPRYLVIGTGKKITLECSQTMGHDKMYWYQQDPGMELHLIHYSYGVNSTEKGDLSSESTVSRIRTEHFPLTLESARPSHTSQYLCASSATQGGDTEAFFGQGTRLTVV.

The chain's CDR3 is CASSPAPGAGNTIYF. CDR3 nucleotides: TGTGCCAGCTCACCAGCTCCAGGGGCTGGAAACACCATATATTTT. V usage is TRBV18 and J usage is TRBJ1-3, with a weak D call TRBD1 (6 bases). Germline-derived CDR1 and CDR2 are KGHSH and LQKENI. Trimming removed 2 bases at V and 2 bases at J, with 10 bases between. This CDR3 contains 15 residues.

This clone was recorded once. The chain joins TRBV7-2 to TRBJ2-2, with 7 bases identical to TRBD2. The CDR3 has 14 amino acids. Germline V gives CDR1 SGHTA, CDR2 FQGNSA. The ends lost 4 bases at V and 6 bases at J; junction bases unmatched: 5. DNA for the CDR3: TGTGCCAGCAGCTCTACTGCGGGGGCCGGGGAGCTGTTTTTT. This codes for CASSSTAGAGELFF.